These T cell receptor beta chains were read from a single sample in a study of blood T cell repertoires in COVID-19. The table came from immunoSEQ multiplex PCR; TCRdb's copy has only in-frame clones and leaves some out. The sample contains around 200,000 clones, approximately 86% of which appear only once. The specimen was PBMCs or T cells enriched from blood (not recorded which). These receptors originate from a woman in her twenties or thirties who had been exposed to COVID-19. Each CDR3 is given with its conserved first and last residue. The D gene is left open where the match is weak. Size values are once, few and many counts, or a class for expanded clones, and some rows have none.

TRBV16,TRBD2,TRBJ2-3,-,TGTGCCAGCACCGAGACTAGCGGGGGAGAAGATACGCAGTATTTT,CASTETSGGEDTQYF
TRBV19,TRBD1,TRBJ2-7,-,TGTGCCAGTAGTATATCAGGGGGCCCCTCCTACGAGCAGTACTTC,CASSISGGPSYEQYF
TRBV6-5,TRBD2,TRBJ2-1,-,TGTGCCAGCAGCGGGCGGGGGGGCCGTTGGTATGAGCAGTTCTTC,CASSGRGGRWYEQFF
TRBV27,-,TRBJ2-1,-,TGTGCCACCTGGGCATCGTACAATGAGCAGTTCTTC,CATWASYNEQFF
TRBV9,-,TRBJ2-2,-,TGTGCCAGCAGCCGTCCCTCGGTCGGGGAGCTGTTTTTT,CASSRPSVGELFF
TRBV2,TRBD2,TRBJ2-2,many,TGTGCCAGCACCCTAGAGGGGAGGGGAGGAACCGGGGAGCTGTTTTTT,CASTLEGRGGTGELFF
TRBV3-1/TRBV3-2,TRBD1,TRBJ1-4,-,TGTGCCAGCAGCCTCAGGACAGGGGTTGTTGAAAAACTGTTTTTT,CASSLRTGVVEKLFF
TRBV5-1,TRBD1,TRBJ1-1,-,TGCGCCAGCAGCTATGGACAGGGTAGTTTTTCGAACACTGAAGCTTTCTTT,CASSYGQGSFSNTEAFF
TRBV30,TRBD1,TRBJ1-1,-,TGTGCCTGGAGTCCCATCGGACAGGGGGATACTGAAGCTTTCTTT,CAWSPIGQGDTEAFF
TRBV6-5,-,TRBJ1-6,-,TGTGCCAGCAGTTACTCGAATCAGGGTTCACCCCTCCACTTT,CASSYSNQGSPLHF
TRBV5-1,-,TRBJ1-1,-,TGCGCCAGCAGCTTTCCCGTGGGGGGGCGCAAAACTGAAGCTTTCTTT,CASSFPVGGRKTEAFF
TRBV24-1,TRBD1,TRBJ2-2,-,TGTGCCACCAGTCCCAGGACAGGGGACACCGGGGAGCTGTTTTTT,CATSPRTGDTGELFF
TRBV19,-,TRBJ1-1,-,TGTGCCAGTACCACCTTGGGCAGGGGGAACACTGAAGCTTTCTTT,CASTTLGRGNTEAFF
TRBV2,TRBD1,TRBJ1-3,-,TGTGCCAGCAGCCCAAGGACAGGGGCCTACTCTGGAAACACCATATATTTT,CASSPRTGAYSGNTIYF
TRBV18,-,TRBJ1-1,once,TGTGCCAGCTCCAATGCGGCAGGGAGGACTGAAGCTTTCTTT,CASSNAAGRTEAFF
TRBV29-1,-,TRBJ1-2,-,TGCAGCGTTGCGGGGACTAACTATGGCTACACCTTC,CSVAGTNYGYTF
TRBV14,-,TRBJ1-2,once,TGTGCCAGCAGCCCCCTCGGCACGGGTCTCTATGGCTACACCTTC,CASSPLGTGLYGYTF
TRBV19,-,TRBJ1-6,few,TGTGCCAGTAGTATGGCAGGTTCGGATAATTCACCCCTCCACTTT,CASSMAGSDNSPLHF
TRBV6-5,-,TRBJ1-1,-,TGTGCCAGCATAAACTACTCCCCTGGGACTGAAGCTTTCTTT,CASINYSPGTEAFF
TRBV3-1/TRBV3-2,TRBD2,TRBJ2-1,-,TGTGCCAGCAGCCAAGATCCAGCGGGGGGTTACAATGAGCAGTTCTTC,CASSQDPAGGYNEQFF
TRBV19,-,TRBJ1-5,once,TGTGCCAGTAGTATTAACAAGTTGAATAGCAATCAGCCCCAGCATTTT,CASSINKLNSNQPQHF
TRBV3-1/TRBV3-2,TRBD1,TRBJ1-2,-,TGTGCCAGCAGCCAAGGGAAGGGGGCAGTCTATGGCTACACCTTC,CASSQGKGAVYGYTF
TRBV12-3/TRBV12-4,-,TRBJ1-2,-,TGTGCCAGCAGTTTCGGCAGGGAAGCGACCGAATTC,CASSFGREATEF
TRBV5-4,TRBD1,TRBJ1-4,once,TGTGCCAGCAGCTTGGGGGGGGACAGGGCCGAAAAACTGTTTTTT,CASSLGGDRAEKLFF
TRBV2,-,TRBJ2-7,-,TGTGCCAGCAGGACGGACAGCTACGAGCAGTACTTC,CASRTDSYEQYF
TRBV6-5,-,TRBJ1-2,-,TGTGCCAGCAGCAGTCCGCTGGGGGCGAGCTATGGCTACACCTTC,CASSSPLGASYGYTF
TRBV3-1/TRBV3-2,TRBD2,TRBJ2-5,-,TGTGCCAGCAGCCGGCGGGGGACTCCCAAAGAGACCCAGTACTTC,CASSRRGTPKETQYF
TRBV24-1,TRBD1,TRBJ1-2,-,TGTGCCACCAGTGAACAGGGGTGGTATGGCTACACCTTC,CATSEQGWYGYTF
TRBV24-1,-,TRBJ2-1,once,TGTGCCACCTCAGGACGGGACATATACAATGAGCAGTTCTTC,CATSGRDIYNEQFF
TRBV6-5,-,TRBJ2-2,-,TGTGCCAGCACCTACGGGAGCGGGGAGCTGTTTTTT,CASTYGSGELFF
TRBV27,TRBD2,TRBJ2-3,-,TGTGCCAGCAGTTTAACTAGCGGACCCGCGACAGATACGCAGTATTTT,CASSLTSGPATDTQYF
TRBV2,TRBD1,TRBJ2-1,-,TGTGCCAGCAGTGAAGCTGAGGGGACAGGGCAGTTCTTC,CASSEAEGTGQFF
TRBV5-1,-,TRBJ2-7,once,TGCGCCAGCAGCTGGGCGACAGGAGAGCAGTACTTC,CASSWATGEQYF
TRBV24-1,-,TRBJ2-2,-,TGTGCCACCAGGATAGGGGCTGGGGGGGAGCTGTTTTTT,CATRIGAGGELFF
TRBV7-9,-,TRBJ1-1,-,TGTGCCAGCAGCTTAGGGGGCGTAAGGGGGAACACTGAAGCTTTCTTT,CASSLGGVRGNTEAFF
TRBV5-5,-,TRBJ1-2,once,TGTGCCAGCAGCACCGACCAGGGAAACTATGGCTACACCTTC,CASSTDQGNYGYTF
TRBV13,-,TRBJ1-1,-,TGTGCCAGCAGCGAGCGGGGTGTCCGGTTGAACACTGAAGCTTTCTTT,CASSERGVRLNTEAFF
TRBV3-1/TRBV3-2,-,TRBJ2-2,-,TGTGCCAGCAGCCTCCCGCTTGGACACTCGGACACCGGGGAGCTGTTTTTT,CASSLPLGHSDTGELFF
TRBV21-1,-,TRBJ1-1,-,TGTGCCAGCAGCAATGGTCAGGGGGGGAACACTGAAGCTTTCTTT,CASSNGQGGNTEAFF
TRBV10-2,TRBD2,TRBJ2-2,-,TGCGCCAGCACGCGGGACTATGACACCGGGGAGCTGTTTTTT,CASTRDYDTGELFF
TRBV12-5,-,TRBJ2-7,-,TGTGCTAGTGGTTTTCAGGCATACGAGCAGTACTTC,CASGFQAYEQYF
TRBV12-3/TRBV12-4,-,TRBJ1-2,-,TGTGCCAGCAGTTTACGGGAGGGCTATGGCTACACCTTC,CASSLREGYGYTF
TRBV4-2,-,TRBJ1-1,-,TGTGCCGTCCAGGGCAGGGACACTGAAGCTTTCTTT,CAVQGRDTEAFF
TRBV19,TRBD1,TRBJ1-2,-,TGTGCCAGTACCCAAGGTGGGAAACAGGGGAACTATGGCTACACCTTC,CASTQGGKQGNYGYTF
TRBV10-3,TRBD1,TRBJ1-4,-,TGTGCCATCAGACCCACAGGGGATGGTGAAAAACTGTTTTTT,CAIRPTGDGEKLFF
TRBV19,TRBD1,TRBJ1-6,-,TGTGCCAGTAGCCTAGGGACAGGGGATAATTCACCCCTCCACTTT,CASSLGTGDNSPLHF
TRBV7-7,TRBD1,TRBJ2-3,-,TGTGCTAGCAGCCCAACAGGGGTTGGGTCAGATACGCAGTATTTT,CASSPTGVGSDTQYF
TRBV7-3,TRBD1,TRBJ1-1,-,TGTGCCAGCAGCATAGGACAGGGGGACACTGAAGCTTTCTTT,CASSIGQGDTEAFF
TRBV3-1/TRBV3-2,-,TRBJ2-2,-,TGTGCCAGCAGCCAAGACGCAGGCCGCCCGACCGGGGAGCTGTTTTTT,CASSQDAGRPTGELFF
TRBV18,-,TRBJ2-5,-,TGTGCCAGCTCACCGTACCGGACAGCACAAGAGACCCAGTACTTC,CASSPYRTAQETQYF
TRBV7-9,-,TRBJ1-2,-,TGTGCCAGCAGCTTATTCCCCCAGGGTTTTGACTATGGCTACACCTTC,CASSLFPQGFDYGYTF
TRBV5-4,-,TRBJ2-3,-,TGTGCCAGCAGCCCGTGGGGGGACGCTGATACGCAGTATTTT,CASSPWGDADTQYF
TRBV6-5,TRBD1,TRBJ2-5,-,TGTGCCAGCAGCAGTCCCGGGACAGGGTCAGAGACCCAGTACTTC,CASSSPGTGSETQYF